The TCR beta chain under discussion was sequenced for a study of cytomegalovirus exposure and HLA in healthy donors. From germline, CDR1 is MNHNS and CDR2 SASEGT. The CDR3 length is 13 residues. V gave up 7 bases and J gave up 7 bases; unmatched junction bases: 4. The PCR was carried out with 60 Vbeta primers and 13 Jbeta primers. TCRdb keeps only in-frame clones here, not all; method: immunoSEQ multiplex PCR. The sample lists 150,000 to 200,000 clones; 80% were seen once. Sequencing was performed on PBMCs. This sequence joins TRBV6-1 and TRBJ1-6; 7 bases agree with TRBD1. This sequence originates from a man aged 35-49 years in good health and CMV-seronegative. Here the CDR3 DNA reads TGTGCCAGCATCCCGACAGGGAATTCACCCCTCCACTTT. This codes for CASIPTGNSPLHF.